The next 31 T cell receptor beta chains were all read from a single sample in a study of radiation and T cells in renal cell carcinoma. Sequencing was performed with immunoSEQ multiplex PCR; in TCRdb, only in-frame clones are kept and a portion is missing. The sample has about 49,000 clones; about 80% are singletons. The sample's time point: blood 2 weeks post-SBRT. Noted treatment: 15 Gy SBRT to primary tumor, nephrectomy 4 weeks later. Specimen: blood, collected from a patient whose treatment included radiotherapy and nephrectomy. These receptors originate from an older woman with renal cell carcinoma.

V usage is TRBV12-5 and J usage is TRBJ1-2, with a weak D call TRBD1 (5 bases). The germline V gene has CDR1 LGHNT and CDR2 FRNRAP. The CDR3 contains 15 residues. The V and J ends lost 3 bases and 4 bases respectively, with 15 bases between them. CDR3 amino acids: CASGLTGAPGYGYTF. The CDR3 bases are TGTGCTAGTGGTTTAACCGGGGCGCCTGGCTATGGCTACACCTTC.

This clone was observed once. The chain has TRBV11-2 and TRBJ1-2; D possibly corresponds to TRBD1 (6 bases). Between the trimmed V and J ends, which lost 6 bases and 8 bases, there was a span of 16 bases. The CDR3 sequence is 13 residues long. CDR1 and CDR2 from the germline V gene are SGHAT and FQNNGV. CDR3 loop: CASSPAPGDGYTF. The CDR3 region has the DNA TGTGCCAGCAGTCCCGCGCCAGGGGACGGCTACACCTTC.

The rearrangement links TRBV5-4 to TRBJ2-7; 14 nucleotides align to TRBD2. The CDR3 has 17 amino acids. The V segment lost 2 bases and the J segment 2 bases; nucleotides outside the gene matches: 6. Germline lookup yields CDR1 SGHNT and CDR2 YYREEE (reference sequence). The CDR3 region has the DNA TGTGCCAGCAGCTTACCGACTAGCGGGGGGGCTGCCTACGAGCAGTACTTC. Encoded protein: CASSLPTSGGAAYEQYF.

This clone was recorded a few times. The chain links TRBV25-1 to TRBJ1-2; 8 nucleotides line up with TRBD1. Germline V gene lookup returns CDR1 MGHDK and CDR2 SYGVNS. J gave up 2 bases and V 6 bases, and 8 bases lay outside the gene matches. This CDR3 has 15 amino acids. Written as DNA, the CDR3 is TGTGCCAGCAGGGCTGGGGCAGGGGGCAACTATGGCTACACCTTC. This codes for CASRAGAGGNYGYTF.

V usage is TRBV2 and J usage is TRBJ1-6, with 7 nucleotides matching TRBD1. The CDR3 extends over 15 amino acids. The V segment lost 6 bases and the J segment 6 bases; nucleotides outside the gene matches: 8. From germline, CDR1 is SNHLY and CDR2 FYNNEI. CDR3 residues: CASSPTDRFNSPLHF. CDR3 DNA: TGTGCCAGCAGCCCCACGGACAGGTTTAATTCACCCCTCCACTTT.

The chain carries TRBV2 and TRBJ2-7; no clear D. V dropped 6 bases and J dropped 0 bases, with 18 bases sitting between them. Germline V gives CDR1 SNHLY, CDR2 FYNNEI. There are 16 residues in the CDR3. The CDR3 loop is CASSLDSFRSSYEQYF. The CDR3 DNA reads as TGTGCCAGCAGCCTCGACTCTTTCCGAAGCTCCTACGAGCAGTACTTC.

In its sample, this clone was seen once. The rearrangement links TRBV5-1 to TRBJ1-1; 9 bases line up with TRBD1. Germline V lookup: CDR1 SGHRS, CDR2 YFSETQ. The CDR3 has 14 residues. V trimming: 4 bases; J trimming: 5 bases; junction bases outside the gene matches: 6. Here the CDR3 DNA reads TGCGCCAGCAGCCAATACAGGGGGCGAACTGAAGCTTTCTTT. It is translated as CASSQYRGRTEAFF.

The V and J genes are TRBV7-8 and TRBJ2-1; unclear D gene. This CDR3 has 15 residues. With 5 bases removed from V and 5 bases from J, the gap between germline ends came to 16 bases. Germline CDR1 is SGHVS and CDR2 is FQNEAQ. The CDR3 DNA reads TGTGCCAGCAGCGGCTTAGCCCGATCGGACAATGAGCAGTTCTTC. Translation: CASSGLARSDNEQFF.

V usage is TRBV7-9 and J usage is TRBJ2-7; weak D call: TRBD2 (5 bases). The ends were cut back, 4 bases at V and 6 bases at J, with 19 bases in the middle. CDR3 length: 15 amino acids. Germline CDR1 SEHNR, CDR2 FQNEAQ (reference sequence). The CDR3 reads CASSSKGRIRGEQYF. Written as DNA, the CDR3 is TGTGCCAGCAGCTCTAAAGGACGTATCCGGGGCGAGCAGTACTTC. Full variable domain (outside the CDR3, taken from reference TRBV7-9 and TRBJ2-7): DTGVSQNPRHKITKRGQNVTFRCDPISEHNRLYWYRQTLGQGPEFLTYFQNEAQLEKSRLLSDRFSAERPKGSFSTLEIQRTEQGDSAMYLCASSSKGRIRGEQYFGPGTRLTVT.

V usage is TRBV5-1 and J usage is TRBJ2-7; 8 bases align to TRBD1. J gave up 3 bases and V 4 bases, and 9 bases lay outside the gene matches. The germline V gene has CDR1 SGHRS and CDR2 YFSETQ. The CDR3 length is 15 residues. The CDR3 DNA reads as TGCGCCAGCAGCCAAGGGACAGGCCCAGGCTACGAGCAGTACTTC. The encoded protein is CASSQGTGPGYEQYF.

The genes are TRBV18 and TRBJ2-2; a weak D match, TRBD2 (5 bases). Germline V gives CDR1 KGHSH, CDR2 LQKENI. V lost 2 bases and J lost 7, with 14 bases in between. The CDR3 totals 15 residues. The CDR3 sequence: CASSPFPAGDGELFF. DNA of the CDR3: TGTGCCAGCTCACCATTTCCGGCCGGGGACGGGGAGCTGTTTTTT.

The rearrangement joins TRBV19 to TRBJ2-2, with D perhaps TRBD2 (5 bases). V lost 9 bases and J lost 5, with 19 bases in between. The germline CDR1 and CDR2 sequences are LNHDA and SQIVND (reference sequence). The CDR3 sequence is 15 residues long. Written as DNA, the CDR3 is TGTGCCAGCCGGTCCGTGGCAGGCGGGACCGGGGAGCTGTTTTTT. Residues: CASRSVAGGTGELFF.

The chain is built from TRBV5-1 and TRBJ2-7; possibly TRBD1 or TRBD2 for D (6 bases each). Trimming cost V 6 bases and J 1 base, with 20 bases left between them. Germline V gene sequence: CDR1 SGHRS, CDR2 YFSETQ. The length of the CDR3 is 16 residues. The CDR3 DNA reads as TGCGCCAGCAACCTTGGATGGGGGGCGCAGTCCTACGAGCAGTACTTC. It is translated as CASNLGWGAQSYEQYF.

The chain recombines TRBV7-8 with TRBJ1-3; no clear D gene. The CDR3 is 15 amino acids. Germline loops: CDR1 SGHVS, CDR2 FQNEAQ. Trimming removed 7 bases from V and 5 bases from J, with 18 bases in between. In DNA, the CDR3 is TGTGCCAGCATACCTCGGGCCTGGGGTCGAAACACCATATATTTT. This translates into CASIPRAWGRNTIYF.

V is TRBV30 and J is TRBJ1-2, with a weak D call TRBD1 (6 bases). CDR3 length: 14 amino acids. Trimming removed 4 bases from V and 0 bases from J, with 12 bases in between. Germline loops: CDR1 GTSNPN, CDR2 SVGIG (reference sequence). CDR3 nucleotide sequence: TGTGCCTGGACCCTTGGACAGTCTAACTATGGCTACACCTTC. Its translation: CAWTLGQSNYGYTF.

The chain is built from TRBV1 and TRBJ2-3; the tabulated D call, TRBD2, remains unverified against the DNA. TRBV1 is a pseudogene. The CDR3 length is 15 residues. The CDR3 bases are TGCACCAGCAGCCACCCCCGGACTAGCGCCGATACGCAGTATTTT. This translates into CTSSHPRTSADTQYF.

The rearrangement links TRBV7-7 to TRBJ2-2, with D hard to call. Trimming took 3 bases from V and 2 from J, leaving 10 bases between them. Germline V gives CDR1 SSHAT, CDR2 FNYEAQ (reference sequence). This CDR3 contains 15 residues. This chain's CDR3 is CASSLGQANTGELFF. Written as DNA, the CDR3 is TGTGCCAGCAGCTTGGGCCAGGCTAACACCGGGGAGCTGTTTTTT.

V and J are TRBV7-2 and TRBJ2-7; 7 nucleotides line up with TRBD1. The CDR3 contains 14 residues. After removal of 3 bases from V and 2 bases from J, the junction contained 4 bases not matched to a gene. Per germline, CDR1 SGHTA and CDR2 FQGNSA. CDR3 in amino acids: CASSFNRGTYEQYF. CDR3 nucleotides: TGTGCCAGCAGCTTTAACAGGGGAACCTACGAGCAGTACTTC.

The V and J genes are TRBV6-1 and TRBJ2-1; D perhaps matches TRBD1 (6 bases). V lost 8 bases and J 8 bases, leaving 19 bases between the germline ends. The CDR3 runs 14 residues. Looked up from germline, CDR1 is MNHNS and CDR2 is SASEGT. For the CDR3, the DNA is TGTGCCAGCTCCGTCTCGGGGCCAGGGGATGAGCAGTTCTTC. Translating it yields CASSVSGPGDEQFF.

The chain has TRBV7-8 and TRBJ2-2, with D possibly TRBD1 on 6 matching bases. Trimming removed 4 bases from V and 10 bases from J, with 13 bases in between. Germline CDR1 reads SGHVS; CDR2 reads FQNEAQ. CDR3 length equals 13 residues. This CDR3 reads CASSSRGGLELFF. For the CDR3, the DNA is TGTGCCAGCAGCTCCCGAGGGGGTTTGGAGCTGTTTTTT. The full variable domain, completed using reference TRBV7-8 and TRBJ2-2, is GAGVSQSPRYKVAKRGQDVALRCDPISGHVSLFWYQQALGQGPEFLTYFQNEAQLDKSGLPSDRFFAERPEGSVSTLKIQRTQQEDSAVYLCASSSRGGLELFFGEGSRLTVL.

V is TRBV6-1 and J is TRBJ2-7, with D tentatively TRBD1 (6 bases). Germline assignment: CDR1 MNHNS and CDR2 SASEGT. V was pared by 1 base and J by 2 bases, with 15 bases between. The CDR3 runs to 16 residues. CDR3 nucleotide sequence: TGTGCCAGCAGTGAAGGAACCGGGACAAGAGCCTACGAGCAGTACTTC. Protein sequence: CASSEGTGTRAYEQYF.

This clone was counted a single time. The chain carries TRBV19 and TRBJ1-2, with D maybe TRBD1 (5 bases). In germline, CDR1 is LNHDA, CDR2 SQIVND (reference sequence). V lost 6 bases to trimming and J lost 4 bases, with 18 bases between them. CDR3 length equals 15 residues. The CDR3 DNA reads as TGTGCCAGTAGCACCACCCAGGGAAGGGCCTATGGCTACACCTTC. Encoded protein: CASSTTQGRAYGYTF.

This chain connects TRBV10-3 to TRBJ2-7; possibly TRBD1 or TRBD2 for D (5 bases each). With 0 bases removed from V and 0 bases from J, the gap between germline ends came to 9 bases. Per the germline V gene, CDR1 is ENHRY and CDR2 is SYGVKD. The length of the CDR3 is 15 residues. The CDR3 here is CAISESPRGSYEQYF. Here the CDR3 DNA reads TGTGCCATCAGTGAGTCGCCGAGGGGCTCCTACGAGCAGTACTTC.

J is TRBJ2-5 and V is TRBV27, with 9 bases aligning to TRBD2. V was clipped by 0 bases and J by 5 bases; unmatched bases: 7. The germline V gene encodes CDR1 MNHEY and CDR2 SMNVEV (reference sequence). This CDR3 is built from 16 residues. In DNA, the CDR3 is TGTGCCAGCAGTTTATCGGGCGGGAGGGCCCGGGAGACCCAGTACTTC. Amino acids: CASSLSGGRARETQYF.

This chain connects TRBV19 to TRBJ1-3, with D unresolved. This CDR3 has 15 amino acids. Germline loops: CDR1 LNHDA, CDR2 SQIVND (reference sequence). V was trimmed by 8 bases and J by 0 bases, leaving 14 bases between them. CDR3 in amino acids: CASRPRTNSGNTIYF. The CDR3, as DNA: TGTGCCAGTCGACCCAGGACTAACTCTGGAAACACCATATATTTT. The full variable domain, its missing parts supplied by reference TRBV19 and TRBJ1-3, is DGGITQSPKYLFRKEGQNVTLSCEQNLNHDAMYWYRQDPGQGLRLIYYSQIVNDFQKGDIAEGYSVSREKKESFPLTVTSAQKNPTAFYLCASRPRTNSGNTIYFGEGSWLTVV.

This sequence joins TRBV7-8 and TRBJ2-6; D is undetermined. The CDR3 length is 19 residues. The V gene lost 5 bases and the J gene lost 0 bases, with 20 bases spanning the gap. Per germline, CDR1 SGHVS and CDR2 FQNEAQ. The CDR3 DNA reads TGTGCCAGCAGCGAGACGGTTTACAGATTCTACTCTGGGGCCAACGTCCTGACTTTC. Translated: CASSETVYRFYSGANVLTF.

This chain links TRBV27 with TRBJ2-7, with 11 nucleotides matching TRBD2. The CDR3 runs 16 residues. The V and J ends lost 7 bases and 0 bases, in that order; junction bases with no gene match: 8. Germline V gives CDR1 MNHEY, CDR2 SMNVEV (reference sequence). The CDR3 coding sequence is TGTGCCAGCACCCCCCTCCTAGCGGGAGGCTCCTACGAGCAGTACTTC. This translates into CASTPLLAGGSYEQYF.

This clone was observed once. The rearrangement links TRBV5-4 to TRBJ2-7, with 8 bases that match TRBD1. The CDR3 has 15 amino acids. The V gene end was trimmed by 4 bases and the J gene end by 0 bases; junction bases not matched to a gene: 6. Germline V lookup: CDR1 SGHNT, CDR2 YYREEE (reference sequence). CDR3: CASSPDRGDSYEQYF. The CDR3, as DNA: TGTGCCAGCAGCCCAGACAGGGGAGACTCCTACGAGCAGTACTTC.

In its sample, this clone was seen a few times. V is TRBV5-1 and J is TRBJ1-2, with 7 nucleotides matching TRBD1. The CDR3 consists of 15 residues. V gave up 1 base and J gave up 5 bases; unmatched junction bases: 8. Germline assignment: CDR1 SGHRS and CDR2 YFSETQ. The CDR3 is CASSLRAGGLYGYTF. CDR3 bases: TGCGCCAGCAGCTTGAGAGCAGGGGGGTTGTATGGCTACACCTTC. Drawing the rest from reference TRBV5-1 and TRBJ1-2, the complete variable domain is KAGVTQTPRYLIKTRGQQVTLSCSPISGHRSVSWYQQTPGQGLQFLFEYFSETQRNKGNFPGRFSGRQFSNSRSEMNVSTLELGDSALYLCASSLRAGGLYGYTFGSGTRLTVV.

V and J are TRBV6-6 and TRBJ1-5; D is ambiguous. The CDR3 sequence is 14 residues long. Trimming removed 8 bases from V and 1 base from J, with 12 bases in between. CDR1 is MNHNY, CDR2 SVGAGI, per germline (reference sequence). CDR3 DNA: TGTGCCAGCGTCTTGGGAGGCAGCAATCAGCCCCAGCATTTT. It specifies CASVLGGSNQPQHF.

The chain is built from TRBV10-3 and TRBJ2-3; TRBD2 matches 7 bases. The CDR3 runs to 15 residues. CDR1 is ENHRY, CDR2 SYGVKD, per germline. V lost 6 bases, J lost 2 bases, and 8 bases stayed unmatched. The CDR3 region is CAIRRAGDPTDTQYF. The CDR3 bases are TGTGCCATCAGACGGGCGGGAGACCCCACAGATACGCAGTATTTT.